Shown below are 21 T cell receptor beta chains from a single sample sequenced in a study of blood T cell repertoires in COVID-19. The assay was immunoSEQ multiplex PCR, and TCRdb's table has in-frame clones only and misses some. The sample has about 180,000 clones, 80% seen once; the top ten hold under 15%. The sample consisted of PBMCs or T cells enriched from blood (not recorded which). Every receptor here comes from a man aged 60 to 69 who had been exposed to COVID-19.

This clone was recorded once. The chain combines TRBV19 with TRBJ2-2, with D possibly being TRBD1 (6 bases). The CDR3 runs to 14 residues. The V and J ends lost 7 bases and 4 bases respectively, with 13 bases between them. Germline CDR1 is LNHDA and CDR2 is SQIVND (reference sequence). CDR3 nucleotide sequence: TGTGCCAGTACCCAGCAGGGGTTCACCGGGGAGCTGTTTTTT. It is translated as CASTQQGFTGELFF.

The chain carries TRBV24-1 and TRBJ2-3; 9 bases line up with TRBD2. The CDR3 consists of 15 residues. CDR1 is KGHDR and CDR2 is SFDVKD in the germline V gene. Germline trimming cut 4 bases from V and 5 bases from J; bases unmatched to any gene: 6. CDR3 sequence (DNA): TGTGCCACCAGTGACCCTAGCGGGGTCGGAGATACGCAGTATTTT. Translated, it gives CATSDPSGVGDTQYF.

The CDR3 DNA sequence: TGTGCCAGTAGGAGGACACTCAACACCGGGGAGCTGTTTTTT. Translating it yields CASRRTLNTGELFF. V is TRBV19 and J is TRBJ2-2; possibly TRBD1 for D (5 bases). Looked up from germline, CDR1 is LNHDA and CDR2 is SQIVND (reference sequence). V lost 6 bases to trimming and J lost 2 bases, with 10 bases between them. This CDR3 contains 14 residues.

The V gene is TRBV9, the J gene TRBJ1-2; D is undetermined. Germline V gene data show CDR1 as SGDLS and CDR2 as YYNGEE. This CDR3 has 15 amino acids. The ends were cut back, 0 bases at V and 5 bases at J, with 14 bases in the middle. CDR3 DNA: TGTGCCAGCAGCGTAGTCGGCAGTTTGGAGTATGGCTACACCTTC. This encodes CASSVVGSLEYGYTF.

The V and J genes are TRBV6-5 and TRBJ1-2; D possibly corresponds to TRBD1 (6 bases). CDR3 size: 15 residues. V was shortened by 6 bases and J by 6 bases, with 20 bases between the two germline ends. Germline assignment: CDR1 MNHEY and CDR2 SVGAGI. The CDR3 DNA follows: TGTGCCAGCAGAAGTACAGGGCGAAGGGAGAATGGCTACACCTTC. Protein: CASRSTGRRENGYTF.

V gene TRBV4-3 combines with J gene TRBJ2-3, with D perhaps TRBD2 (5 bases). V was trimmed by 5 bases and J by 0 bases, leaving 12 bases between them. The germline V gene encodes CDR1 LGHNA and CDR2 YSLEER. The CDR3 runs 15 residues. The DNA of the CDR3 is TGCGCCAGCAGCACCGGAGGTGGTAGCACAGATACGCAGTATTTT. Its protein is CASSTGGGSTDTQYF.

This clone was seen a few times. The CDR3 DNA follows: TGCGCCAGCAGCTCACCCGACAGGGGGTCGAAATACAATGAGCAGTTCTTC. It encodes CASSSPDRGSKYNEQFF. The V call is TRBV4-1, the J call TRBJ2-1; 9 nucleotides line up with TRBD1. V lost 5 bases and J lost 4; bases outside the gene matches: 12. Germline values: CDR1 MGHRA, CDR2 YSYEKL. The length of the CDR3 is 17 residues.

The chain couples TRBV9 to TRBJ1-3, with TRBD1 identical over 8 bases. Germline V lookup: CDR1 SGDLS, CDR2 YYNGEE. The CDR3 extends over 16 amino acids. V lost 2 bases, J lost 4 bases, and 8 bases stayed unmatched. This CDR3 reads CASSVQGQGAGNTIYF. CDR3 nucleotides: TGTGCCAGCAGCGTCCAAGGACAGGGTGCAGGAAACACCATATATTTT.

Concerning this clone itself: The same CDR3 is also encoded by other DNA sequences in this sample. CDR3 in DNA: TGTGCCAGCAGCCCGAGGACTAGCGGGAGCACAGATACGCAGTATTTT. Encoded protein: CASSPRTSGSTDTQYF. The chain uses TRBV7-8 and TRBJ2-3, with 11 nucleotides matching TRBD2. The V gene's germline CDR1 is SGHVS and CDR2 FQNEAQ. Unmatched junction bases numbered 4, after V lost 5 bases and J lost 0 bases. CDR3 length equals 16 residues.

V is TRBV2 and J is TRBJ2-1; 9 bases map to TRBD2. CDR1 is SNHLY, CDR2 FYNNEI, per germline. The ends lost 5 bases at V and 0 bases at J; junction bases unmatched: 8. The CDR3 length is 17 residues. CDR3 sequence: CASSRLAGTSSYNEQFF. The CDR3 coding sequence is TGTGCCAGCAGTAGGCTAGCGGGGACAAGCTCCTACAATGAGCAGTTCTTC.

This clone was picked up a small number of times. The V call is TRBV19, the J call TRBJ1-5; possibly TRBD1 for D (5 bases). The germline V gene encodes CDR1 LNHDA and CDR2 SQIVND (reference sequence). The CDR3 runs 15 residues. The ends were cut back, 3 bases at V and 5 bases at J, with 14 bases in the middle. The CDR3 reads CASSIPGQRYQPQHF. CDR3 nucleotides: TGTGCCAGTAGTATTCCTGGACAAAGATATCAGCCCCAGCATTTT.

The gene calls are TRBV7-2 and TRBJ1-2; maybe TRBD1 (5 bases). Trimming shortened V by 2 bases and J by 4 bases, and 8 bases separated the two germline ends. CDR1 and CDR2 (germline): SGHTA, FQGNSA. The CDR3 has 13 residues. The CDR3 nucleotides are TGTGCCAGCAGCTTATGGCAGGGCTATGGCTACACCTTC. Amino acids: CASSLWQGYGYTF.

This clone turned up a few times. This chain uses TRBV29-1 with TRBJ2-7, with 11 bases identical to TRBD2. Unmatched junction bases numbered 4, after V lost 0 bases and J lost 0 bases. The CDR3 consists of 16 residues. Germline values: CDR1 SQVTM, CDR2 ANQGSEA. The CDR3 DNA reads TGCAGCGTTGAAGAACGGGGACTAGCGGTCTCCTACGAGCAGTACTTC. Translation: CSVEERGLAVSYEQYF.

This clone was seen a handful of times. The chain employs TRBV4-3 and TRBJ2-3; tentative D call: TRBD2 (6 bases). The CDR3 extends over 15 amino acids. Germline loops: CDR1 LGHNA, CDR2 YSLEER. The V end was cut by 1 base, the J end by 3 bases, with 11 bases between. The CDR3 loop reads CASSQGGDRTDTQYF. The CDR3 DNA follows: TGCGCCAGCAGCCAAGGGGGGGATCGGACAGATACGCAGTATTTT.

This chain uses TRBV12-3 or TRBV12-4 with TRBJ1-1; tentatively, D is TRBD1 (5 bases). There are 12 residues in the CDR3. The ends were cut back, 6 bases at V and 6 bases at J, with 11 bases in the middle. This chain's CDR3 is CASRGGGAEAFF. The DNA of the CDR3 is TGTGCCAGCAGGGGGGGAGGCGCTGAAGCTTTCTTT.

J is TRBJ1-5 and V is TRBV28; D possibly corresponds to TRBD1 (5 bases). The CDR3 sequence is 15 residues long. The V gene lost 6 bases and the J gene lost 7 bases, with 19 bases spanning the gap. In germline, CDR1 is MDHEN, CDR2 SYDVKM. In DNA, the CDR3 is TGTGCCAGCAGCACTCCGGGGGGGGTGGGCCAGCCCCAGCATTTT. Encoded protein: CASSTPGGVGQPQHF. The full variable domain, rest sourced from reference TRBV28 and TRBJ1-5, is DVKVTQSSRYLVKRTGEKVFLECVQDMDHENMFWYRQDPGLGLRLIYFSYDVKMKEKGDIPEGYSVSREKKERFSLILESASTNQTSMYLCASSTPGGVGQPQHFGDGTRLSIL.

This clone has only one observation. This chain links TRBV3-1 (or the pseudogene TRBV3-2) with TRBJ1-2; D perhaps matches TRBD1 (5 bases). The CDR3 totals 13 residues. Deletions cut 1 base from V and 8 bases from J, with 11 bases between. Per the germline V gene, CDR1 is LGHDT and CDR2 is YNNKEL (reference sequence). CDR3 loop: CASSQVRDEGYTF. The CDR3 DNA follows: TGTGCCAGCAGCCAAGTCAGGGATGAGGGCTACACCTTC.

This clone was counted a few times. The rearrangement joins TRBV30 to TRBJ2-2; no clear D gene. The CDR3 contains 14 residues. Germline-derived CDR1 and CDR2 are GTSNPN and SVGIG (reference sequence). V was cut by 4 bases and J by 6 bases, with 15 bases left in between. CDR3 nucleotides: TGTGCCTGGATTCGAAATCGTAGAGCCGGGGAGCTGTTTTTT. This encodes CAWIRNRRAGELFF.

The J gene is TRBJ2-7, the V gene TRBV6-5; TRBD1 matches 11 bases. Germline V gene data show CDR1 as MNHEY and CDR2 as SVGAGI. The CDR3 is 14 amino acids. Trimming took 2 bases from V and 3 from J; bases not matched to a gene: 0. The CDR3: CASSYGTGGYEQYF. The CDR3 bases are TGTGCCAGCAGTTACGGGACAGGGGGCTACGAGCAGTACTTC.

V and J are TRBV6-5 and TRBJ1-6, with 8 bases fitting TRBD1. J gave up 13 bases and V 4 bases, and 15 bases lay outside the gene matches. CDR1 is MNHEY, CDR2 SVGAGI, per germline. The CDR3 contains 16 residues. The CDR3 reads CASSSNLTGAPPPLHF. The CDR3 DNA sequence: TGTGCCAGCAGTTCCAACCTGACAGGGGCGCCTCCGCCCCTCCACTTT.

CDR3 protein: CASSPGGYTYEQYF. CDR3 coding DNA: TGTGCCAGCAGCCCAGGGGGATACACCTACGAGCAGTACTTC. The gene calls are TRBV11-2 and TRBJ2-7; 7 nucleotides agree with TRBD1. The germline V gene has CDR1 SGHAT and CDR2 FQNNGV. With V trimmed by 5 bases and J by 2 bases, 6 bases remained unmatched. The CDR3 is made up of 14 amino acids.